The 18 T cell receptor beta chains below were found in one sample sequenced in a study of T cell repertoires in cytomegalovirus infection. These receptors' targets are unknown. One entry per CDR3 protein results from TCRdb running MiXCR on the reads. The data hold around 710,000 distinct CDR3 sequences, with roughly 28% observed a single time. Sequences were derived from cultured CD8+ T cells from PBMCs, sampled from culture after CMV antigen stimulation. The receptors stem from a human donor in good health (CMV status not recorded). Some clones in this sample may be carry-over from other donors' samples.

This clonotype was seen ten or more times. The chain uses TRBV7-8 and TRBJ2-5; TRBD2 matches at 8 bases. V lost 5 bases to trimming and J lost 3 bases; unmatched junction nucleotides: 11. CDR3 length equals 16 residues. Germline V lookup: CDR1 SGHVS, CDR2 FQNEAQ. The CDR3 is CASSLPGGGRKETQYF. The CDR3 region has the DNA TGTGCCAGCAGCCTTCCAGGCGGGGGGCGGAAAGAGACCCAGTACTTC.

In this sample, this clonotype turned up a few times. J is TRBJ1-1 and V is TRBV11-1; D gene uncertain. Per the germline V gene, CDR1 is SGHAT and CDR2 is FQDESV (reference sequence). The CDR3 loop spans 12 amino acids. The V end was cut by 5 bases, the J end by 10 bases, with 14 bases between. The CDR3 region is CASSPDSFGAFF. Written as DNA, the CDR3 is TGTGCCAGCAGCCCGGACTCCTTCGGAGCTTTCTTT.

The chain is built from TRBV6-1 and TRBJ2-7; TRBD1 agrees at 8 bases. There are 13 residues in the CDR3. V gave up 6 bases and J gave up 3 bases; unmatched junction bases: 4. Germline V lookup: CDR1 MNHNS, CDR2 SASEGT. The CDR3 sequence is CASRDRAIYEQYF. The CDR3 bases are TGTGCCAGCAGGGACAGGGCTATCTACGAGCAGTACTTC.

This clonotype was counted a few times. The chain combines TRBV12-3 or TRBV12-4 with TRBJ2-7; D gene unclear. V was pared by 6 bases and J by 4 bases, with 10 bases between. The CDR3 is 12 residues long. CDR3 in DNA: TGTGCCAGCAGCGCCATCAGTTACGAGCAGTACTTC. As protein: CASSAISYEQYF.

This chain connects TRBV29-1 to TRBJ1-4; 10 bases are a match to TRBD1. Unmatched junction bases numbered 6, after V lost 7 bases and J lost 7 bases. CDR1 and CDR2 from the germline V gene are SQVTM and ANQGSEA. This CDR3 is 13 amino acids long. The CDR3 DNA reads TGCAGCGCGGTTGACAGGGGGCTTGAAAAACTGTTTTTT. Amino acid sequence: CSAVDRGLEKLFF.

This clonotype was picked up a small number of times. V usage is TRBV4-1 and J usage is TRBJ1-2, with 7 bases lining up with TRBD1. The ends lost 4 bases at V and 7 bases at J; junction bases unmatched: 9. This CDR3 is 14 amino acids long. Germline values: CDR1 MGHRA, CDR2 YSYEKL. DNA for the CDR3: TGCGCCAGCAGCCGAGGGACAGCTCGGGGTGGCTACACCTTC. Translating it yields CASSRGTARGGYTF.

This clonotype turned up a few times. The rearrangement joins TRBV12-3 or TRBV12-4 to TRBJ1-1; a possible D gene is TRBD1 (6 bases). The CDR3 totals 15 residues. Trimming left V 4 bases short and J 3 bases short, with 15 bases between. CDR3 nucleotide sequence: TGTGCCAGCAGTTACGGGGGCGCGTTGGACACTGAAGCTTTCTTT. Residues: CASSYGGALDTEAFF.

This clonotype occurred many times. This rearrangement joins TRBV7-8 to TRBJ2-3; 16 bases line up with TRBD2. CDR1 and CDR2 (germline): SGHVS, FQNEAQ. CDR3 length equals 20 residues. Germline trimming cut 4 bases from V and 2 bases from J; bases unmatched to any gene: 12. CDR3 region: CASSYAPGLAGGLNTDTQYF. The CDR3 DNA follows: TGTGCCAGCAGCTACGCGCCGGGACTAGCGGGGGGGCTCAACACAGATACGCAGTATTTT.

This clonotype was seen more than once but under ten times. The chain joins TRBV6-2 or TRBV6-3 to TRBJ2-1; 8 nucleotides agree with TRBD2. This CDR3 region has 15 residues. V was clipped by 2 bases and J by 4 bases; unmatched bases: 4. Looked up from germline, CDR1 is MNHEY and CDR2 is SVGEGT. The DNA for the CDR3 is TGTGCCAGCAGTTACGCCGCGGGAGGATACAATGAGCAGTTCTTC. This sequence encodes CASSYAAGGYNEQFF.

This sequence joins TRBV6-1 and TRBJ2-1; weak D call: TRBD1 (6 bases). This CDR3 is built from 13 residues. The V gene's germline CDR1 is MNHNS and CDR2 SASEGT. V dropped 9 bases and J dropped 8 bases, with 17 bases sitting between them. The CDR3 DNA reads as TGTGCCAGTCGACCCTCGGCAGGGGATGAGCAGTTCTTC. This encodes CASRPSAGDEQFF.

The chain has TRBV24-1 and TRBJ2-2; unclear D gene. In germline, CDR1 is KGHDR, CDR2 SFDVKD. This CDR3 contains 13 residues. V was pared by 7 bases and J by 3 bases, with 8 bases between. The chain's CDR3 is CATSSGYTGELFF. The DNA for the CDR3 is TGTGCCACCAGCTCAGGATACACCGGGGAGCTGTTTTTT.

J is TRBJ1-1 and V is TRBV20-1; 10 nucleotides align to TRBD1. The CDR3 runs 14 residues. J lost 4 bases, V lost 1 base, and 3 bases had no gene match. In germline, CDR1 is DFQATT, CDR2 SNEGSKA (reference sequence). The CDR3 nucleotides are TGCAGTGCTAGAGCCGGGACAGGGGTCACTGAAGCTTTCTTT. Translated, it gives CSARAGTGVTEAFF.

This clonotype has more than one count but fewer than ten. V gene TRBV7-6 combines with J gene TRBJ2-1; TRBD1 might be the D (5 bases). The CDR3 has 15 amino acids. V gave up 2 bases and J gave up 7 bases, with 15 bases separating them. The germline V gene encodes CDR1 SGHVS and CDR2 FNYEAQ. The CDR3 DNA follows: TGTGCCAGCAGCTTAACGGCAGGGATGAGGAATGAGCAGTTCTTC. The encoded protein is CASSLTAGMRNEQFF.

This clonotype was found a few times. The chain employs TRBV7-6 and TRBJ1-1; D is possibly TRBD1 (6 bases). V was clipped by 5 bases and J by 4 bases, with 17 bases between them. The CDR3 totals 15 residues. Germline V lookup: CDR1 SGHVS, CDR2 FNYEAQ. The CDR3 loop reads CASSPKQGTGTEAFF. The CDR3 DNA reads TGTGCCAGCAGCCCAAAACAGGGAACTGGCACTGAAGCTTTCTTT.

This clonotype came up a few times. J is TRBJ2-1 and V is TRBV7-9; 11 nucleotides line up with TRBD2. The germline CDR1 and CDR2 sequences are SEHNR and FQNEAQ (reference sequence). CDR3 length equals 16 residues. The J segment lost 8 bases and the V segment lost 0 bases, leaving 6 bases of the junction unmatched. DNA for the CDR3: TGTGCCAGCAGCTTAGCGCTAGCGGGGGGCCGGGATGAGCAGTTCTTC. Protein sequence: CASSLALAGGRDEQFF.

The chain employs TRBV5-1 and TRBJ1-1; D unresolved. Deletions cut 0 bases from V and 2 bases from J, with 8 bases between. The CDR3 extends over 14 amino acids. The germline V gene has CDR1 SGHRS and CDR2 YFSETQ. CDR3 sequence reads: CASSLEQINTEAFF. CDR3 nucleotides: TGCGCCAGCAGCTTGGAACAGATCAACACTGAAGCTTTCTTT.

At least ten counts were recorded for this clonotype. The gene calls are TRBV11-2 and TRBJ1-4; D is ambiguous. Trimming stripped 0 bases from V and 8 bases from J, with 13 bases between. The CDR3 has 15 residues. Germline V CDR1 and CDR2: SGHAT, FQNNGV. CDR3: CASSLDIRTHEKLFF. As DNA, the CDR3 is TGTGCCAGCAGCTTAGATATCCGCACGCACGAAAAACTGTTTTTT.

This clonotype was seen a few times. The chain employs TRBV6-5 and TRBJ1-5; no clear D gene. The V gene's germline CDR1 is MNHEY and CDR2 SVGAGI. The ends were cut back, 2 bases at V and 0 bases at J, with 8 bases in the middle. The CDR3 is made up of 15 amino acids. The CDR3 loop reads CASSYRWNSNQPQHF. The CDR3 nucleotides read TGTGCCAGCAGTTACCGTTGGAATAGCAATCAGCCCCAGCATTTT.